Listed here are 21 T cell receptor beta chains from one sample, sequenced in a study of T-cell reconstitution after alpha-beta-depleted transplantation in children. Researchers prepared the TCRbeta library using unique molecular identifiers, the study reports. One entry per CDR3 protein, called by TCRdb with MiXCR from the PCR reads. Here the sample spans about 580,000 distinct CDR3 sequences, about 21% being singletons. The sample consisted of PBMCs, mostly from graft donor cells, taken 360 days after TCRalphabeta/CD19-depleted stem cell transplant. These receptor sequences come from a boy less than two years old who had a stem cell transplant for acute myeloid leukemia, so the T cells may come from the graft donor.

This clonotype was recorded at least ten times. Here the CDR3 reads CASSYPKLAGRLNEQFF. In DNA form, the CDR3 reads TGTGCCAGCAGTTACCCTAAACTAGCGGGGCGTCTCAATGAGCAGTTCTTC. V gene TRBV6-5 combines with J gene TRBJ2-1; 10 bases line up with TRBD2. The CDR3 covers 17 residues. Germline V gives CDR1 MNHEY, CDR2 SVGAGI. J gave up 6 bases and V 2 bases, and 10 bases lay outside the gene matches.

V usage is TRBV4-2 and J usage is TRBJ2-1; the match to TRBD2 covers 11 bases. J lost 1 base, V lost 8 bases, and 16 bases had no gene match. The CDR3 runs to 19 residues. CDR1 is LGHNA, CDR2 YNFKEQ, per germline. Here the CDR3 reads CASRPRGTSGEGSYNEQFF. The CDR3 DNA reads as TGTGCCAGCCGCCCCCGAGGGACTAGCGGTGAAGGGTCCTACAATGAGCAGTTCTTC.

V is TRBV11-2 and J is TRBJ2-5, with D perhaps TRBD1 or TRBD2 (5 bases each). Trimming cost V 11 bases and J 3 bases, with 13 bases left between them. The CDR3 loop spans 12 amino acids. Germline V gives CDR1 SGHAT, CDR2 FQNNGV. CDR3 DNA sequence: TGTGCCGACCGGGGCAGGGAAGAGACCCAGTACTTC. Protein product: CADRGREETQYF. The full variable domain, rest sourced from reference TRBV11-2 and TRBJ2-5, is EAGVAQSPRYKIIEKRQSVAFWCNPISGHATLYWYQQILGQGPKLLIQFQNNGVVDDSQLPKDRFSAERLKGVDSTLKIQPAKLEDSAVYLCADRGREETQYFGPGTRLLVL.

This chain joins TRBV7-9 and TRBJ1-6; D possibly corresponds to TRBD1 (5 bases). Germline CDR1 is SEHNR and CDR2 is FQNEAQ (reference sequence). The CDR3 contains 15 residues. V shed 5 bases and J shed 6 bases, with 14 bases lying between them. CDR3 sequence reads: CASSHTQGGNSPLHF. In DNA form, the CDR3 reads TGTGCCAGCAGCCACACTCAGGGAGGTAATTCACCCCTCCACTTT.

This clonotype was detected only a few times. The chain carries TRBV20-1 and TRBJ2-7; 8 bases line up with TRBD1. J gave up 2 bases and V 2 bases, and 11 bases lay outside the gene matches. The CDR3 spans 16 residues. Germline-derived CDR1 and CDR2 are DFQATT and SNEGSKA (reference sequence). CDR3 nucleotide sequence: TGCAGTGCTAGACCCCGGCCCACAGGGGGTACCTACGAGCAGTACTTC. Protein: CSARPRPTGGTYEQYF.

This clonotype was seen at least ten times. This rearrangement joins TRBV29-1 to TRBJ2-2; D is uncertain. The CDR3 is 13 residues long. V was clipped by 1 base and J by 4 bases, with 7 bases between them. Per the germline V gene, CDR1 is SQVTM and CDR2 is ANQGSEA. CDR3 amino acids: CSVEGRATGELFF. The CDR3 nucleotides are TGCAGCGTTGAAGGCCGAGCCACCGGGGAGCTGTTTTTT.

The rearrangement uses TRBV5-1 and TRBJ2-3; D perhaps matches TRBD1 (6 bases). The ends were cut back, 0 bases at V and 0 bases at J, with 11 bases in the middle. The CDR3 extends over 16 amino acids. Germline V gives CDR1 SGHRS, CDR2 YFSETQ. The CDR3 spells CASSLVQGLSTDTQYF. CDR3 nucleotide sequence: TGCGCCAGCAGCTTGGTGCAGGGGCTTAGCACAGATACGCAGTATTTT.

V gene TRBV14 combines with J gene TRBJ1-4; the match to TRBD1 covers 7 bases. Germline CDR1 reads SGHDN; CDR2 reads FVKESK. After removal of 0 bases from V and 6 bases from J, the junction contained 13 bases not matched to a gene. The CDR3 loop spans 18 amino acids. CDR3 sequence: CASSQESSTTGRDEKLFF. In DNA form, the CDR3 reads TGTGCCAGCAGCCAAGAGAGTTCGACGACAGGGCGTGATGAAAAACTGTTTTTT. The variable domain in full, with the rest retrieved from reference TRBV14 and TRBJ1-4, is EAGVTQFPSHSVIEKGQTVTLRCDPISGHDNLYWYRRVMGKEIKFLLHFVKESKQDESGMPNNRFLAERTGGTYSTLKVQPAELEDSGVYFCASSQESSTTGRDEKLFFGSGTQLSVL.

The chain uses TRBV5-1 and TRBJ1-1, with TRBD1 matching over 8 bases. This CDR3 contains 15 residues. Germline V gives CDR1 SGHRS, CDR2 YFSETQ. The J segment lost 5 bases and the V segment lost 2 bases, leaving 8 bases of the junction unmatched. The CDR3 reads CASSLGQGRGTEAFF. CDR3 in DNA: TGCGCCAGCAGCTTAGGACAGGGAAGGGGGACTGAAGCTTTCTTT.

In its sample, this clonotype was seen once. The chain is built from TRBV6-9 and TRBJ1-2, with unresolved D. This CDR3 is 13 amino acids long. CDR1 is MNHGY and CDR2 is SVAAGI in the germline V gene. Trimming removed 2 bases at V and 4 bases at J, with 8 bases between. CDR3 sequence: CASSYVEGYGYTF. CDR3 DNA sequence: TGTGCCAGCAGTTATGTGGAGGGCTATGGCTACACCTTC.

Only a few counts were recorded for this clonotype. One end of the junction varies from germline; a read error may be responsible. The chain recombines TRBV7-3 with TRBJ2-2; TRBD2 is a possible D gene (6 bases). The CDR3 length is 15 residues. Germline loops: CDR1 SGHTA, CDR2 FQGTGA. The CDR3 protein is CASSLSGGNAGELFF. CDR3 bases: TGTGCCAGCAGCTTAAGCGGAGGGAACGCCGGGGAGCTGTTTTTT.

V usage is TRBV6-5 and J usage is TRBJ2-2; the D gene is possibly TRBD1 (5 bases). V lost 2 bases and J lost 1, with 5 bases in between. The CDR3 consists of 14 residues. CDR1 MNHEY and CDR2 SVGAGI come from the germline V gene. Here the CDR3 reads CASSYQGNTGELFF. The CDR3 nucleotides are TGTGCCAGCAGTTACCAGGGGAACACCGGGGAGCTGTTTTTT.

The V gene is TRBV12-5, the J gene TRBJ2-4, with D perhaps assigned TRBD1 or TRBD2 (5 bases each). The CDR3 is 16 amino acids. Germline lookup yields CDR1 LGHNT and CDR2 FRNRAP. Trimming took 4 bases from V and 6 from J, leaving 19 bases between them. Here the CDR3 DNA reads TGTGCTAGTGGTTCGGGGCCCCCTCAGAAGATAAACATTCAGTACTTC. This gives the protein CASGSGPPQKINIQYF.

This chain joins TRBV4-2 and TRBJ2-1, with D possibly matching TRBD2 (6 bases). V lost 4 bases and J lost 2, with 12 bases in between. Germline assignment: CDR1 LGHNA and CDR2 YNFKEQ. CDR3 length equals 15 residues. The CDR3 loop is CASSPEEGPYNEQFF. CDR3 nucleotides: TGTGCCAGCAGCCCTGAGGAGGGACCCTACAATGAGCAGTTCTTC.

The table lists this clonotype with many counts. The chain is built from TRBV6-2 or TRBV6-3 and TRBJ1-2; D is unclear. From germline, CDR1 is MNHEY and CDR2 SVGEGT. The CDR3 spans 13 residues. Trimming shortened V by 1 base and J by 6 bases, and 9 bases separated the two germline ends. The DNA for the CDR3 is TGTGCCAGCAGTTACTGGGAAATCCATGGCTACACCTTC. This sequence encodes CASSYWEIHGYTF.

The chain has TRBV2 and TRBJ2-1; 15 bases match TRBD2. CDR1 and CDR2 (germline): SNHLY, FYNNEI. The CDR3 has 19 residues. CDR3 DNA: TGTGGCCAGCAGAGGGTGGGACTAGCGGGGGGTATTGCAGTCAATGAGCAGTTCTTC. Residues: CGQQRVGLAGGIAVNEQFF.

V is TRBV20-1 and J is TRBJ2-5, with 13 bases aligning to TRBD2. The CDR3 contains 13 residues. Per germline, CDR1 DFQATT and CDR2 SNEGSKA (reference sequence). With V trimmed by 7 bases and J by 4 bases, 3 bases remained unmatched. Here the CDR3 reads CSVGTSGVETQYF. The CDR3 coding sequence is TGCAGTGTCGGGACTAGCGGGGTAGAGACCCAGTACTTC.

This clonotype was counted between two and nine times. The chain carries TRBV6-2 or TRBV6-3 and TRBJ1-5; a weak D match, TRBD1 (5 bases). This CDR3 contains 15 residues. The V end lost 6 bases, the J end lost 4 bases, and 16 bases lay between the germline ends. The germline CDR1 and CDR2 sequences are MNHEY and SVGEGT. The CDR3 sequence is CASSPRGGQNQPQHF. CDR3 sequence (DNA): TGTGCCAGCAGCCCTAGGGGAGGTCAGAATCAGCCCCAGCATTTT.

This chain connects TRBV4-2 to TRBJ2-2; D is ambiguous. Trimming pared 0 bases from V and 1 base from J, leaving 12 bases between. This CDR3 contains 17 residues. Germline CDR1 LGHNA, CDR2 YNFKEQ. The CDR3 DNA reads TGTGCCAGCAGCCAAGATAGGGTAGATCTGAACACCGGGGAGCTGTTTTTT. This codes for CASSQDRVDLNTGELFF.

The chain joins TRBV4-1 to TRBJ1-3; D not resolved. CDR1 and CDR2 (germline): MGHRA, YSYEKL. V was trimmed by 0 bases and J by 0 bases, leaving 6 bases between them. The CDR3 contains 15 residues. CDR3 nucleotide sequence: TGCGCCAGCAGCCAAGATTGGCCCTCTGGAAACACCATATATTTT. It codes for CASSQDWPSGNTIYF.

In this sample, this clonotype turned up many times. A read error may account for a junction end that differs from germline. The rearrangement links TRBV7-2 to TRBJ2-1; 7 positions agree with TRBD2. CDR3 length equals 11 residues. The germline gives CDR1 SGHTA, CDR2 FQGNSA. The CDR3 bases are TGTGCCAGCAGCTCCGGGACTACCGCCATCTTC. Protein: CASSSGTTAIF.